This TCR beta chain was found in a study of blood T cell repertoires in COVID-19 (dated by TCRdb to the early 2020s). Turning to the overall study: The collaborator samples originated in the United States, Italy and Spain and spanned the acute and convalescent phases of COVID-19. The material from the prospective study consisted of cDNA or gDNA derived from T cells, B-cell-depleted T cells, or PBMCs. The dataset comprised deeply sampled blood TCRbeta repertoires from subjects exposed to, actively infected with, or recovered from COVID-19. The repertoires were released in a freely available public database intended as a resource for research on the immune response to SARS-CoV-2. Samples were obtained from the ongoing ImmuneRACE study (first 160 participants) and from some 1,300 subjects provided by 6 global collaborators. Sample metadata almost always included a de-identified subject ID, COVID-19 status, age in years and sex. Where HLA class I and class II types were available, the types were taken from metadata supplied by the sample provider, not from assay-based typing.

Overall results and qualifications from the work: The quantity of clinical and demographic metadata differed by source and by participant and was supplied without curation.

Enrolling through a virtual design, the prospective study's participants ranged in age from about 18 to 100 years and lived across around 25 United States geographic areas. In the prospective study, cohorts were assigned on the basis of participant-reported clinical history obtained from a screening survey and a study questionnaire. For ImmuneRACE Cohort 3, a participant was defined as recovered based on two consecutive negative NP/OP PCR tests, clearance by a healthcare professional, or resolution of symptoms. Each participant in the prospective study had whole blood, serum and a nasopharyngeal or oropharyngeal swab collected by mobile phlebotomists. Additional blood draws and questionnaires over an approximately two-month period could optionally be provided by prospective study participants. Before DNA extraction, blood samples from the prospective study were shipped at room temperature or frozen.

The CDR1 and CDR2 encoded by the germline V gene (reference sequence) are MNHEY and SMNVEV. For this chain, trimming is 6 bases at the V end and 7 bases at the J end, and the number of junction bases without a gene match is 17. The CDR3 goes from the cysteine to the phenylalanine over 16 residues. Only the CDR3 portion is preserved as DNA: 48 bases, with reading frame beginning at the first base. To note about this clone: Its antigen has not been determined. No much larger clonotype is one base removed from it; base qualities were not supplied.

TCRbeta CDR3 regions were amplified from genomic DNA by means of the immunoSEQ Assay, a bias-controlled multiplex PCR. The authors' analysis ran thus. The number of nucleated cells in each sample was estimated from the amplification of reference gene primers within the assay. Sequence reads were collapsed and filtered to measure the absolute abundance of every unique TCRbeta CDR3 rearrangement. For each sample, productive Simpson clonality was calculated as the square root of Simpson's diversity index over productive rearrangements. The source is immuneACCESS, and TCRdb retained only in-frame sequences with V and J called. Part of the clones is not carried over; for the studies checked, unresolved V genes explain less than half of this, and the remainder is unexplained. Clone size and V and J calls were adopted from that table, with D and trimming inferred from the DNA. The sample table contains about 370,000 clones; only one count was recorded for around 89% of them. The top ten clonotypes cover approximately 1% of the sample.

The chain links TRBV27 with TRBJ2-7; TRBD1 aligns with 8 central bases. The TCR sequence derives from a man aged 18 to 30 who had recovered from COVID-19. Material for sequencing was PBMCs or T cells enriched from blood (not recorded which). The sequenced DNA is TGTGCCAGCAGGACACGCCGGGACAGGCCTTTCGGTGAGCAGTACTTC. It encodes CASRTRRDRPFGEQYF.